These 8 T cell receptor beta chains originate from one sample sequenced in a study of blood T cells in healthy people across ages. Primed by a sample-barcoded 5' primer and a J-beta primer mix, a second PCR proceeded for about 7 to 12 cycles. TCRdb re-called the 5' RACE reads through MiXCR, storing one row per CDR3 protein. The sample shows 650,000 to 1,000,000 distinct CDR3 sequences, roughly 35% of them seen only once. The sequenced sample was blood. The receptor set was obtained from a man younger than 35 in good health.

This clonotype has only a few counts. The chain combines TRBV10-3 with TRBJ2-3; D might be TRBD1 or TRBD2, each matching 5 bases. From germline, CDR1 is ENHRY and CDR2 SYGVKD. V was clipped by 6 bases and J by 1 base, with 11 bases between them. The CDR3 contains 14 residues. CDR3 protein: CAISFGAGTDTQYF. For the CDR3, the DNA is TGTGCCATCAGCTTCGGGGCTGGCACAGATACGCAGTATTTT.

The CDR3 DNA sequence: TGTGCCAGCAGTGAAGGTCCGGGGGCCACTGAAGCTTTCTTT. Protein sequence: CASSEGPGATEAFF. The genes are TRBV6-1 and TRBJ1-1, with a tentative D call TRBD1 (6 bases). Germline CDR1 reads MNHNS; CDR2 reads SASEGT. There are 14 residues in the CDR3. V was cut by 1 base and J by 4 bases, with 10 bases left in between.

The rearrangement uses TRBV12-3 or TRBV12-4 and TRBJ2-7, with a possible D match to TRBD1 (5 bases). CDR3 length equals 12 residues. Trimming cost V 4 bases and J 4 bases, with 8 bases left between them. CDR3 bases: TGTGCCAGCAGTTCAGGGATTTACGAGCAGTACTTC. Translated, it gives CASSSGIYEQYF.

This clonotype showed up just a few times. CDR3 bases: TGCAGTGCTGGGCCCCCAGGGTTCAGTTTGCAGTACTTC. This codes for CSAGPPGFSLQYF. The chain uses TRBV20-1 and TRBJ2-7; possible D gene TRBD1, 5 bases. The CDR3 is made up of 13 amino acids. Germline V gene lookup returns CDR1 DFQATT and CDR2 SNEGSKA (reference sequence). The V end lost 5 bases, the J end lost 9 bases, and 20 bases lay between the germline ends.

Comments on this clonotype: A much larger clone differs from this one at a single base, so this may be a read error. The chain combines TRBV29-1 with TRBJ2-7; the match to TRBD1 covers 8 bases. The DNA end is a closer match to TRBJ2-5, so the J assignment may be wrong. Germline loops: CDR1 SQVTM, CDR2 ANQGSEA. The CDR3 loop spans 13 amino acids. CDR3: CNVDQGATETQYF. The CDR3 DNA reads as TGCAACGTTGACCAGGGGGCAACAGAGACCCAGTACTTC.

Regarding this clonotype: One junction end does not reproduce the germline sequence, and a read error may be involved. The V gene is TRBV7-3, the J gene TRBJ2-3; D perhaps matches TRBD2 (6 bases). The CDR3 loop spans 16 amino acids. The germline CDR1 and CDR2 sequences are SGHTA and FQGTGA. The CDR3 DNA is TGTGCCAGCAGCCTGGCGTGGGGGGAACGCACAGAGACGCAGTATTTT. The encoded protein is CASSLAWGERTETQYF.

This rearrangement joins TRBV7-3 to TRBJ2-2; a weak D match, TRBD1 (5 bases). From germline, CDR1 is SGHTA and CDR2 FQGTGA. The CDR3 is 15 residues long. V was shortened by 5 bases and J by 4 bases, with 14 bases between the two germline ends. The CDR3 spells CASSPRQTFTGELFF. The CDR3 bases are TGTGCCAGCAGCCCCCGACAGACCTTCACCGGGGAGCTGTTTTTT.

The chain is built from TRBV12-3 or TRBV12-4 and TRBJ1-2; D is perhaps TRBD1 (5 bases). The V and J ends lost 8 bases and 2 bases respectively, with 12 bases between them. CDR3 length: 13 residues. In nucleotides, the CDR3 is TGTGCCAGCGGCCCGGGACTCAACTATGGCTACACCTTC. It specifies CASGPGLNYGYTF.